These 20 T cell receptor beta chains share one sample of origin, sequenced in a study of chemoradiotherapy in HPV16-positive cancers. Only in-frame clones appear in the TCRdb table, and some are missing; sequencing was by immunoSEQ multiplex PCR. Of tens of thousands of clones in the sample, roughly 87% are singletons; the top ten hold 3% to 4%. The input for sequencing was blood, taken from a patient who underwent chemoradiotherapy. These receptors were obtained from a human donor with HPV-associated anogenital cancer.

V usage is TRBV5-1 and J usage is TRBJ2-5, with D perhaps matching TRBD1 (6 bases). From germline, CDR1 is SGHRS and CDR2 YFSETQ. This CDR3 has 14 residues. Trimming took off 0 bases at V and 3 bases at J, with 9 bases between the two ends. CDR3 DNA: TGCGCCAGCAGCTTGGCCCAGGGGAAAGAGACCCAGTACTTC. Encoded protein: CASSLAQGKETQYF.

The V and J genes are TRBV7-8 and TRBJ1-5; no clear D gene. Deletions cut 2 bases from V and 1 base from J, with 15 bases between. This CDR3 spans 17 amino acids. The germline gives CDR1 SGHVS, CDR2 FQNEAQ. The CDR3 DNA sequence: TGTGCCAGCAGCTTAAGGCCCATTCTCAACAGCAATCAGCCCCAGCATTTT. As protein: CASSLRPILNSNQPQHF.

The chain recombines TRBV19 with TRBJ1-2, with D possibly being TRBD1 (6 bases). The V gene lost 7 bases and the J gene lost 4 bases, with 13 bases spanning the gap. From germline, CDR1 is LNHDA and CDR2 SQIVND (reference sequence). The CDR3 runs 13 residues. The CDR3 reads CASIMTGAYGYTF. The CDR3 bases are TGTGCCAGTATTATGACAGGAGCCTATGGCTACACCTTC.

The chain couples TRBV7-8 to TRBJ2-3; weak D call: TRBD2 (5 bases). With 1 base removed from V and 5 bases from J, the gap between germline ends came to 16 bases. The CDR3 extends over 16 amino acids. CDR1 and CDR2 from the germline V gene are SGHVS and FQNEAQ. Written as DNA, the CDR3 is TGTGCCAGCAGCTTAGGAGGACTTACCCTGAGAGATACGCAGTATTTT. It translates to CASSLGGLTLRDTQYF.

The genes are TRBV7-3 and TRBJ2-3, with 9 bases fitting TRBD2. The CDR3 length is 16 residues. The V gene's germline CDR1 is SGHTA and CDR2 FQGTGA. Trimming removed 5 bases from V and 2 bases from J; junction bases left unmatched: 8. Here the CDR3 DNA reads TGTGCCAGCAGCGCCGTAGCGGGAGATATCACAGATACGCAGTATTTT. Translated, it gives CASSAVAGDITDTQYF. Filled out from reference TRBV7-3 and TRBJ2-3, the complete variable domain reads GAGVSQTPSNKVTEKGKYVELRCDPISGHTALYWYRQSLGQGPEFLIYFQGTGAADDSGLPNDRFFAVRPEGSVSTLKIQRTERGDSAVYLCASSAVAGDITDTQYFGPGTRLTVL.

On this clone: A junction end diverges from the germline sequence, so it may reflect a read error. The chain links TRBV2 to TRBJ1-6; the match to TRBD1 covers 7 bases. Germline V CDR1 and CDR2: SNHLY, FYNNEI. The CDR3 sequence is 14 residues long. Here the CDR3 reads CARSGTERDSPLHF. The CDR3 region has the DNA TGTGCCAGGAGTGGGACAGAACGGGACTCACCCCTCCACTTT. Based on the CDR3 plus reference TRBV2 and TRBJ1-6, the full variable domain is EPEVTQTPSHQVTQMGQEVILRCVPISNHLYFYWYRQILGQKVEFLVSFYNNEISEKSEIFDDQFSVERPDGSNFTLKIRSTKLEDSAMYFCARSGTERDSPLHFGNGTRLTVT.

The CDR3 DNA is TGCGCCAGCAGCCTCCGGACAGGCGTGCCCTATGGCTACACCTTC. Its translation: CASSLRTGVPYGYTF. The chain combines TRBV4-1 with TRBJ1-2; TRBD1 matches 7 bases. CDR3 length equals 15 residues. The V gene end was trimmed by 4 bases and the J gene end by 4 bases; junction bases not matched to a gene: 9. Germline CDR1 and CDR2: MGHRA and YSYEKL.

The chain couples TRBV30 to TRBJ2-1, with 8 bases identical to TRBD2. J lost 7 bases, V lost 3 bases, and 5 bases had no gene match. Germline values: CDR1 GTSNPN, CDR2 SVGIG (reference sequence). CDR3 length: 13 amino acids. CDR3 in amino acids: CAWSPRGGNEQFF. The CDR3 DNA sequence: TGTGCCTGGAGCCCCCGGGGGGGTAATGAGCAGTTCTTC.

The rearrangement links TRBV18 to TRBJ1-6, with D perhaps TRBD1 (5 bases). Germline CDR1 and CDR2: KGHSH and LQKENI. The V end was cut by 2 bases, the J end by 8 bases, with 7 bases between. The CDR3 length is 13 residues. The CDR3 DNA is TGTGCCAGCTCACCAGGGGGGGATTCACCCCTCCACTTT. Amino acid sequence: CASSPGGDSPLHF. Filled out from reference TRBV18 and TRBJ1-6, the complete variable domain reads NAGVMQNPRHLVRRRGQEARLRCSPMKGHSHVYWYRQLPEEGLKFMVYLQKENIIDESGMPKERFSAEFPKEGPSILRIQQVVRGDSAAYFCASSPGGDSPLHFGNGTRLTVT.

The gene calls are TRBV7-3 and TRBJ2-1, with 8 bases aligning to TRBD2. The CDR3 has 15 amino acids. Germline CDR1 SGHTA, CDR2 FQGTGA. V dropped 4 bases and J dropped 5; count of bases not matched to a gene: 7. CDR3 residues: CASSSPQRENNEQFF. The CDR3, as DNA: TGTGCCAGCAGCTCCCCGCAGCGGGAGAACAATGAGCAGTTCTTC.

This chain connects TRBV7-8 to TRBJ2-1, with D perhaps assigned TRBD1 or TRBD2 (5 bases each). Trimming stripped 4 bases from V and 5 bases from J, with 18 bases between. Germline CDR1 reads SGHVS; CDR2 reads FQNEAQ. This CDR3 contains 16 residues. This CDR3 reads CASSSARDGIDNEQFF. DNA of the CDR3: TGTGCCAGCAGCTCCGCTCGGGACGGGATTGACAATGAGCAGTTCTTC.

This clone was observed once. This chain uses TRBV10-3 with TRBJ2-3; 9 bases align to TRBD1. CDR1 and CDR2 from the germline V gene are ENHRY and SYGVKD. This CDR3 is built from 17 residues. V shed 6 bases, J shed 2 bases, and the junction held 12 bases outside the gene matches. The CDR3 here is CAIRGQGSGPHTDTQYF. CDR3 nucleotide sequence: TGTGCCATCAGAGGACAGGGGAGCGGTCCCCACACAGATACGCAGTATTTT.

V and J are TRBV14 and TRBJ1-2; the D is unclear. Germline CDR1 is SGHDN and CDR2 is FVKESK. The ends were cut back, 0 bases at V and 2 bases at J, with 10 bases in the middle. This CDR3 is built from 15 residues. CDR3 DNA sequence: TGTGCCAGCAGCCAAGATTGGGGAGGGAACTATGGCTACACCTTC. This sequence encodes CASSQDWGGNYGYTF.

The CDR3 DNA follows: TGCGCCAGCAGCTATGTGGCGGACGGGTACAATGAGCAGTTCTTC. Translating gives CASSYVADGYNEQFF. The chain carries TRBV5-1 and TRBJ2-1; D not resolved. V gave up 3 bases and J gave up 4 bases, with 14 bases separating them. The CDR3 length is 15 residues. The germline CDR1 and CDR2 sequences are SGHRS and YFSETQ.

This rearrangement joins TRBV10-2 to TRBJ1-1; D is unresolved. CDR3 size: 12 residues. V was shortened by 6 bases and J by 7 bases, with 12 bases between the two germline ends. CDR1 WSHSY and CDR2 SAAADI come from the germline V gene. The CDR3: CASRSQSGEAFF. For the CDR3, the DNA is TGCGCCAGCAGGTCACAGTCGGGTGAAGCTTTCTTT.

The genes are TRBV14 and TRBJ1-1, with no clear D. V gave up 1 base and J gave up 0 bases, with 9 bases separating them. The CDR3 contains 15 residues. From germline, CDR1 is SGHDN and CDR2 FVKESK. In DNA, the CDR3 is TGTGCCAGCAGCCAAGTGGCGGGAATGAACACTGAAGCTTTCTTT. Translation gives CASSQVAGMNTEAFF.

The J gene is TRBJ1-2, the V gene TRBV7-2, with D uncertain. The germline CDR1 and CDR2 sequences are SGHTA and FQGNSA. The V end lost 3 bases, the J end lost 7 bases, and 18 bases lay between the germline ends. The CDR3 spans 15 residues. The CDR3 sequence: CASSLEKGPQIGYTF. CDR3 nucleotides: TGTGCCAGCAGCTTGGAGAAGGGTCCCCAGATTGGCTACACCTTC. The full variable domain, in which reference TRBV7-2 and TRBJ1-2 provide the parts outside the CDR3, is GAGVSQSPSNKVTEKGKDVELRCDPISGHTALYWYRQSLGQGLEFLIYFQGNSAPDKSGLPSDRFSAERTGGSVSTLTIQRTQQEDSAVYLCASSLEKGPQIGYTFGSGTRLTVV.

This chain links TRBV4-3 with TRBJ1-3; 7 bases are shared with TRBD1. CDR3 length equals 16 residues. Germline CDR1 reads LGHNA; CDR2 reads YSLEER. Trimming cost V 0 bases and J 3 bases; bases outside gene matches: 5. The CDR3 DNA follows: TGCGCCAGCAGCCAAGACACAGGGGCAGATGGAAACACCATATATTTT. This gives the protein CASSQDTGADGNTIYF.

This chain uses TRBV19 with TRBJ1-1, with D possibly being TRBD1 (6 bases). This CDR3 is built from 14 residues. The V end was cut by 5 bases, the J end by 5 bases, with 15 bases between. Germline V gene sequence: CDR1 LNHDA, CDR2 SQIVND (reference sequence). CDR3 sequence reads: CASSRQVTATEAFF. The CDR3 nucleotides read TGTGCCAGTAGTCGACAGGTGACAGCGACTGAAGCTTTCTTT.

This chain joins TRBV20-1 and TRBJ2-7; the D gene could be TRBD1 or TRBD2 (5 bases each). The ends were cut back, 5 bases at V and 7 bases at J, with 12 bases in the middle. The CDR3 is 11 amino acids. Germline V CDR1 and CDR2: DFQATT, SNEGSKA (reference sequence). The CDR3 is CSAAGAGEQYF. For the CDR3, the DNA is TGCAGTGCTGCCGGGGCGGGTGAGCAGTACTTC.